The 28 T cell receptor beta chains reported below all come from one sample, sequenced in a study of blood T cell repertoires in COVID-19. Libraries were prepared by immunoSEQ multiplex PCR; TCRdb keeps only in-frame clonotypes and omits some of them. The table lists fewer than 50,000 clones, more than 65% of them singletons, with about 14% in the top ten. The sequenced sample was peripheral blood. The receptors shown here come from a human donor in a cohort sampled during active COVID-19.

This clone was detected ten times or more. This chain connects TRBV11-2 to TRBJ1-1; 8 bases align to TRBD1. With V trimmed by 2 bases and J by 7 bases, 12 bases remained unmatched. CDR3 length: 16 amino acids. Germline CDR1 and CDR2: SGHAT and FQNNGV. CDR3 sequence: CASSLNHPGGADEAFF. The CDR3, as DNA: TGTGCCAGCAGCTTAAATCACCCAGGGGGCGCGGATGAAGCTTTCTTT.

CDR3 nucleotides: TGTGCCAGCAGCTTAGCGGGTCAGGGCAACGAGCAGTACTTC. This sequence encodes CASSLAGQGNEQYF. The V call is TRBV11-3, the J call TRBJ2-7, with a tentative D call TRBD1 (5 bases). The V gene lost 1 base and the J gene lost 5 bases, with 12 bases spanning the gap. The CDR3 is made up of 14 amino acids. Germline V gives CDR1 SGHNT, CDR2 YENEEA. Together with reference TRBV11-3 and TRBJ2-7, the CDR3 gives the full variable domain: EAGVVQSPRYKIIEKKQPVAFWCNPISGHNTLYWYLQNLGQGPELLIRYENEEAVDDSQLPKDRFSAERLKGVDSTLKIQPAELGDSAVYLCASSLAGQGNEQYFGPGTRLTVT.

This sequence joins TRBV5-1 and TRBJ1-3, with D perhaps matching TRBD1 (6 bases). The CDR3 has 15 amino acids. The germline V gene has CDR1 SGHRS and CDR2 YFSETQ. Trimming took off 3 bases at V and 4 bases at J, with 14 bases between the two ends. CDR3 in amino acids: CASSYGSGAGNTIYF. DNA of the CDR3: TGCGCCAGCAGCTACGGCTCAGGGGCGGGAAACACCATATATTTT.

This chain uses TRBV30 with TRBJ2-2; no clear D. From germline, CDR1 is GTSNPN and CDR2 SVGIG (reference sequence). V lost 6 bases and J lost 6, with 11 bases in between. This CDR3 spans 12 amino acids. This chain's CDR3 is CACIDTAGELFF. The CDR3 coding sequence is TGTGCCTGTATTGACACGGCCGGGGAGCTGTTTTTT.

CDR3 DNA sequence: TGTGCCAGTAGCCTAGGGACAGTACAAGAGACCCAGTACTTC. It yields the protein CASSLGTVQETQYF. J is TRBJ2-5 and V is TRBV19; 7 nucleotides match TRBD1. The trim removed 6 bases at V and 2 bases at J, leaving 6 bases unmatched. CDR1 is LNHDA, CDR2 SQIVND, per germline (reference sequence). The CDR3 extends over 14 amino acids.

This clone was seen a handful of times. The chain joins TRBV11-2 to TRBJ2-1; 13 positions agree with TRBD2. CDR3 length: 17 amino acids. Germline assignment: CDR1 SGHAT and CDR2 FQNNGV. The V gene end was trimmed by 4 bases and the J gene end by 7 bases; junction bases not matched to a gene: 10. This chain's CDR3 is CASSSLGLAGARNEQFF. In DNA form, the CDR3 reads TGTGCCAGCAGCTCATTAGGACTAGCGGGAGCTAGAAATGAGCAGTTCTTC.

This chain links TRBV27 with TRBJ1-1, with D perhaps matching TRBD1 (6 bases). The CDR3 runs to 13 residues. Germline V gives CDR1 MNHEY, CDR2 SMNVEV (reference sequence). Trimming cost V 2 bases and J 4 bases, with 8 bases left between them. CDR3 sequence (DNA): TGTGCCAGCAGTTTACCAGGGGCCACTGAAGCTTTCTTT. Translation gives CASSLPGATEAFF.

The V call is TRBV3-1 (or the pseudogene TRBV3-2), the J call TRBJ2-7; TRBD2 matches at 7 bases. The CDR3 has 19 residues. Germline assignment: CDR1 LGHDT and CDR2 YNNKEL (reference sequence). V dropped 4 bases and J dropped 3; count of bases not matched to a gene: 21. CDR3 DNA: TGTGCCAGCAGCCCGACAAAACGAGCGGGGATCCAGAGCTGCTACGAGCAGTACTTC. Amino acid sequence: CASSPTKRAGIQSCYEQYF.

The CDR3 is CASSLRLAQGEQFF. The CDR3 DNA reads TGTGCCAGCAGCTTGCGACTAGCCCAAGGTGAGCAGTTCTTC. The J gene is TRBJ2-1, the V gene TRBV5-4; 7 bases fit TRBD2. Unmatched junction bases numbered 7, after V lost 1 base and J lost 9 bases. Germline V gives CDR1 SGHNT, CDR2 YYREEE (reference sequence). The CDR3 loop spans 14 amino acids.

The chain couples TRBV7-2 to TRBJ2-3; 13 nucleotides align to TRBD2. This CDR3 has 18 residues. CDR1 is SGHTA and CDR2 is FQGNSA in the germline V gene. V was pared by 2 bases and J by 2 bases, with 7 bases of the junction left unmatched. CDR3 bases: TGTGCCAGCAGCTTAAGACTAGCGGGAGGAGGCGACACAGATACGCAGTATTTT. It translates to CASSLRLAGGGDTDTQYF.

CDR3 DNA sequence: TGTGCCAGCAGTGATCCTGTGACAGGGGGCCGCCGGAACACTGAAGCTTTCTTT. Its protein is CASSDPVTGGRRNTEAFF. The J gene is TRBJ1-1, the V gene TRBV2; 10 bases are shared with TRBD1. Germline loops: CDR1 SNHLY, CDR2 FYNNEI. J lost 1 base, V lost 3 bases, and 11 bases had no gene match. The CDR3 is made up of 18 amino acids.

The rearrangement uses TRBV24-1 and TRBJ2-3, with 7 bases fitting TRBD1. J gave up 2 bases and V 3 bases, and 10 bases lay outside the gene matches. CDR1 and CDR2 from the germline V gene are KGHDR and SFDVKD. CDR3 length: 17 residues. The CDR3, as DNA: TGTGCCACCAGTGATACCCGACAGGGTATTTTCACAGATACGCAGTATTTT. Encoded protein: CATSDTRQGIFTDTQYF.

The chain carries TRBV19 and TRBJ2-7; 7 bases are shared with TRBD2. J was trimmed by 5 bases and V by 1 base; bases with no gene match: 2. There are 13 residues in the CDR3. CDR1 LNHDA and CDR2 SQIVND come from the germline V gene (reference sequence). This CDR3 reads CASSIGGRDEQYF. CDR3 in DNA: TGTGCCAGTAGTATAGGAGGGAGGGACGAGCAGTACTTC. Full variable domain (outside the CDR3, taken from reference TRBV19 and TRBJ2-7): DGGITQSPKYLFRKEGQNVTLSCEQNLNHDAMYWYRQDPGQGLRLIYYSQIVNDFQKGDIAEGYSVSREKKESFPLTVTSAQKNPTAFYLCASSIGGRDEQYFGPGTRLTVT.

V is TRBV9 and J is TRBJ2-3; D perhaps matches TRBD1 (6 bases). Germline V CDR1 and CDR2: SGDLS, YYNGEE. V was clipped by 7 bases and J by 5 bases, with 14 bases between them. The CDR3 totals 13 residues. The CDR3 loop is CASGQGQVDTQYF. CDR3 in DNA: TGTGCCAGCGGGCAGGGACAAGTAGATACGCAGTATTTT.

The chain recombines TRBV28 with TRBJ2-5, with 12 nucleotides matching TRBD2. Trimming at V came to 6 bases and at J to 5 bases, leaving 16 bases not matched to a gene. The CDR3 consists of 18 residues. Germline CDR1 is MDHEN and CDR2 is SYDVKM. The CDR3 loop reads CASRSLRASGRARETQYF. The CDR3 DNA sequence: TGTGCCAGCAGGTCCCTTAGGGCTAGCGGGAGGGCCCGGGAGACCCAGTACTTC.

This clone has more than one count but fewer than ten. This CDR3 reads CASSFFLNTEAFF. CDR3 DNA: TGTGCCAGCAGCTTTTTTCTTAACACTGAAGCTTTCTTT. V is TRBV13 and J is TRBJ1-1; unclear D gene. Germline loops: CDR1 PRHDT, CDR2 FYEKMQ (reference sequence). This CDR3 has 13 residues. V dropped 3 bases and J dropped 2 bases, with 7 bases sitting between them.

This chain connects TRBV4-2 to TRBJ2-3, with TRBD2 identical over 11 bases. The CDR3 consists of 16 residues. Germline CDR1 is LGHNA and CDR2 is YNFKEQ. The V gene end was trimmed by 3 bases and the J gene end by 6 bases; junction bases not matched to a gene: 8. CDR3 sequence: CASSQGLAGGMDTQYF. CDR3 in DNA: TGTGCCAGCAGCCAGGGCTTAGCGGGAGGGATGGATACGCAGTATTTT.

The J gene is TRBJ2-5, the V gene TRBV12-3 or TRBV12-4, with D maybe TRBD2 (5 bases). This CDR3 is built from 13 residues. The V gene lost 3 bases and the J gene lost 9 bases, with 14 bases spanning the gap. The CDR3 sequence is CASSFGGLGAQYF. Written as DNA, the CDR3 is TGTGCCAGCAGTTTTGGCGGGCTCGGGGCCCAGTACTTC.

The chain is built from TRBV6-1 and TRBJ1-1, with 7 bases fitting TRBD1. The CDR3 is 16 residues long. CDR1 and CDR2 (germline): MNHNS, SASEGT. V shed 4 bases, J shed 2 bases, and the junction held 10 bases outside the gene matches. CDR3 nucleotide sequence: TGTGCCAGCAGTGCAGGCTACAGGGGTTATAACACTGAAGCTTTCTTT. Its translation is CASSAGYRGYNTEAFF.

The gene calls are TRBV5-4 and TRBJ2-7, with D maybe TRBD1 (6 bases). The CDR3 runs to 14 residues. From germline, CDR1 is SGHNT and CDR2 YYREEE (reference sequence). The V gene lost 0 bases and the J gene lost 0 bases, with 7 bases spanning the gap. CDR3 DNA: TGTGCCAGCAGCTTGGACAGGGTCTCCTACGAGCAGTACTTC. Its protein is CASSLDRVSYEQYF.

The V gene is TRBV10-3, the J gene TRBJ1-1; 8 bases map to TRBD1. Germline trimming cut 0 bases from V and 8 bases from J; bases unmatched to any gene: 14. The CDR3 is 17 residues long. The V gene's germline CDR1 is ENHRY and CDR2 SYGVKD. CDR3 coding DNA: TGTGCCATCAGTGAGTCGCGTCAGGGGGCGGCCGCCGTCGAAGCTTTCTTT. Translating gives CAISESRQGAAAVEAFF.

The chain uses TRBV7-6 and TRBJ2-7; a possible D gene is TRBD2 (5 bases). Germline-derived CDR1 and CDR2 are SGHVS and FNYEAQ. The V end lost 1 base, the J end lost 5 bases, and 9 bases lay between the germline ends. The length of the CDR3 is 13 residues. CDR3 in DNA: TGTGCCAGCAGCTTAGGAGGGAACAACGAGCAGTACTTC. It is translated as CASSLGGNNEQYF.

The chain is built from TRBV20-1 and TRBJ1-1, with 7 bases identical to TRBD1. The CDR3 contains 11 residues. The V gene end was trimmed by 3 bases and the J gene end by 7 bases; junction bases not matched to a gene: 2. Germline V gene data show CDR1 as DFQATT and CDR2 as SNEGSKA (reference sequence). CDR3 sequence reads: CSARTGFEAFF. The CDR3, as DNA: TGCAGTGCTAGGACAGGGTTTGAAGCTTTCTTT.

The chain uses TRBV6-6 and TRBJ2-3; perhaps TRBD2 as D (6 bases). Trimming took 2 bases from V and 2 from J, leaving 14 bases between them. This CDR3 is 16 amino acids long. Germline CDR1 is MNHNY and CDR2 is SVGAGI (reference sequence). The CDR3 here is CASSYTRLEDTDTQYF. As DNA, the CDR3 is TGTGCCAGCAGTTACACTCGACTAGAGGACACAGATACGCAGTATTTT.

The chain couples TRBV5-1 to TRBJ2-5; D possibly corresponds to TRBD1 (5 bases). Trimming pared 1 base from V and 5 bases from J, leaving 9 bases between. This CDR3 has 13 residues. Germline V gene data show CDR1 as SGHRS and CDR2 as YFSETQ. The CDR3 here is CASSLMPGETQYF. Written as DNA, the CDR3 is TGCGCCAGCAGCTTGATGCCAGGGGAGACCCAGTACTTC.

This rearrangement joins TRBV5-1 to TRBJ2-1; 8 nucleotides line up with TRBD2. The CDR3 is 15 residues long. V trimming: 2 bases; J trimming: 5 bases; junction bases outside the gene matches: 6. Germline assignment: CDR1 SGHRS and CDR2 YFSETQ. CDR3 nucleotides: TGCGCCAGCAGCTTTGAAATAGCGGGGAACAATGAGCAGTTCTTC. Its protein is CASSFEIAGNNEQFF. Using reference TRBV5-1 and TRBJ2-1 for the parts outside the CDR3, the full variable domain is KAGVTQTPRYLIKTRGQQVTLSCSPISGHRSVSWYQQTPGQGLQFLFEYFSETQRNKGNFPGRFSGRQFSNSRSEMNVSTLELGDSALYLCASSFEIAGNNEQFFGPGTRLTVL.

The rearrangement uses TRBV15 and TRBJ2-5; TRBD2 agrees at 8 bases. The CDR3 spans 16 residues. Trimming removed 0 bases from V and 5 bases from J; junction bases left unmatched: 8. CDR1 and CDR2 (germline): LNHNV, YYDKDF (reference sequence). The CDR3 coding sequence is TGTGCCACCAGCAGAGATAAGAGCGGGAGCTGGGAGACCCAGTACTTC. Its protein is CATSRDKSGSWETQYF.

This chain joins TRBV29-1 and TRBJ1-2; TRBD1 is a possible D gene (6 bases). The CDR3 totals 12 residues. V lost 3 bases and J lost 2, with 7 bases in between. The V gene's germline CDR1 is SQVTM and CDR2 ANQGSEA. DNA of the CDR3: TGCAGCGTTGAGAGGGGGAACTATGGCTACACCTTC. Translating it yields CSVERGNYGYTF.